This T cell receptor (beta chain) was identified in a study of T cells in Graves' hyperthyroidism and ophthalmopathy. Looked up from germline, CDR1 is SNHLY and CDR2 is FYNNEI. The CDR3 loop spans 14 amino acids. V gave up 4 bases and J gave up 4 bases; unmatched junction bases: 4. Stable hyperthyroidism: no ophthalmopathy progression over 18 months of follow-up. The diagnoses drew upon clinical symptoms, serum thyroxine and TRAb, thyroid ultrasound and orbital computed tomography. It was RNA transcripts that yielded the amplified TCR beta CDR3 regions. The HTBI primer set drove a first-round RT-PCR of the TCR CDR3. TCRdb re-called the multiplex PCR reads through MiXCR, storing one row per CDR3 protein. The sample lists some 210,000 distinct CDR3 sequences, approximately 17% seen once, with 50% in the top ten. Study-level points and caveats: Blood also contained most expanded thyroid clonotypes above 0.001.

This clonotype appeared many times. Its target is unknown. Sequencing input: blood. The V call is TRBV2, the J call TRBJ2-3; 8 nucleotides line up with TRBD2. This TCR derives from a middle-aged man with Graves' hyperthyroidism. This CDR3 reads CASSVGRGADTQYF. CDR3 DNA: TGTGCCAGCAGTGTCGGGAGGGGTGCAGATACGCAGTATTTT.